What follows are 23 T cell receptor beta chains derived from one specimen sequenced in a study of metastatic and nonmetastatic thyroid tumors. Ahead of thyroid surgery, no patient had received treatment of any kind. TCRdb re-clonotyped the PCR reads via MiXCR. The sample has 70,000 or so clones, approximately 14% seen once. What was sequenced was blood. The receptors were gathered from a male donor with papillary thyroid cancer or a benign thyroid nodule (not recorded which). Some clones in this sample may be carry-over from other donors' samples.

Comments on this clone: A much bigger clone sits one base away, suggesting this may be a read error. The chain combines TRBV5-4 with TRBJ1-1; TRBD1 agrees at 7 bases. CDR1 is SGHNT and CDR2 is YYREEE in the germline V gene (reference sequence). The length of the CDR3 is 14 residues. CDR3: CDSSLYRGDTEAFF. The CDR3 nucleotides are TGTGACAGCAGCTTGTACAGGGGCGACACTGAAGCTTTCTTT.

This clone has a count of ten or more. V and J are TRBV6-2 or TRBV6-3 and TRBJ1-2; D remains ambiguous. The V end lost 4 bases, the J end lost 0 bases, and 9 bases lay between the germline ends. In germline, CDR1 is MNHEY, CDR2 SVGEGT. CDR3 size: 14 residues. The CDR3 DNA is TGTGCCAGCAGTTCTCGGCGAGCTAACTATGGCTACACCTTC. Protein sequence: CASSSRRANYGYTF.

This clone occurred many times. V gene TRBV7-2 combines with J gene TRBJ1-2; no definite D call. This CDR3 is 14 amino acids long. The germline CDR1 and CDR2 sequences are SGHTA and FQGNSA. V lost 3 bases and J 8 bases, leaving 16 bases between the germline ends. The CDR3 protein is CASSLNGLFSGYTF. Written as DNA, the CDR3 is TGTGCCAGCAGCTTGAACGGACTTTTCTCAGGCTACACCTTC.

About this clone itself: Since no conserved phenylalanine or tryptophan closes the CDR3, a read error is the likely cause. Here the CDR3 reads CASSLTEGPPEGTDTQYS. In DNA, the CDR3 is TGTGCCAGCAGCTTAACTGAGGGACCTCCCGAGGGCACAGATACGCAGTATTCT. V and J are TRBV11-1 and TRBJ2-3; D is tentatively TRBD1 or TRBD2 (5 bases each). The germline gives CDR1 SGHAT, CDR2 FQDESV (reference sequence). The CDR3 has 18 residues. V dropped 2 bases and J dropped 1 base, with 19 bases sitting between them.

This clone was detected many times. V usage is TRBV27 and J usage is TRBJ2-3, with TRBD2 as a possible D gene (5 bases). Trimming shortened V by 6 bases and J by 4 bases, and 11 bases separated the two germline ends. Looked up from germline, CDR1 is MNHEY and CDR2 is SMNVEV (reference sequence). CDR3 length: 13 amino acids. The CDR3 coding sequence is TGTGCCAGCAGCCGACTACTATCAGATACGCAGTATTTT. This translates into CASSRLLSDTQYF.

This clone was counted at least ten times. The V call is TRBV7-2, the J call TRBJ1-5; no reliable D call. V shed 3 bases and J shed 2 bases, with 11 bases lying between them. This CDR3 has 15 amino acids. Germline V gives CDR1 SGHTA, CDR2 FQGNSA. This CDR3 reads CASSFGWGGNQPQHF. In DNA, the CDR3 is TGTGCCAGCAGCTTCGGCTGGGGTGGCAATCAGCCCCAGCATTTT.

This clone is medium-sized. The same CDR3 also results from other DNA sequences found in this sample. The chain's CDR3 is CASSVQSYEQYV. The CDR3 region has the DNA TGTGCCAGCAGCGTTCAATCCTACGAGCAGTACGTC. The chain is built from TRBV2 and TRBJ2-7; no clear D gene. The CDR3 is 12 amino acids. The V end lost 6 bases, the J end lost 1 base, and 7 bases lay between the germline ends. Germline-derived CDR1 and CDR2 are SNHLY and FYNNEI.

This clone was seen ten or more times. The CDR3 nucleotides are TGTGCCAGTATAAAGGGCGGCTATAGCAATCAGCCCCAGCATTTT. Protein product: CASIKGGYSNQPQHF. The rearrangement uses TRBV19 and TRBJ1-5, with D uncertain. Trimming removed 7 bases at V and 0 bases at J, with 13 bases between. The germline CDR1 and CDR2 sequences are LNHDA and SQIVND (reference sequence). This CDR3 comprises 15 residues.

The V call is TRBV27, the J call TRBJ1-6, with 9 bases identical to TRBD1. CDR1 and CDR2 (germline): MNHEY, SMNVEV (reference sequence). J was trimmed by 8 bases and V by 4 bases; bases with no gene match: 12. This CDR3 comprises 17 residues. In nucleotides, the CDR3 is TGTGCCAGCAGTTCGCAAGCCGGGACAGGGTCGGATTCACCCCTCCACTTT. Translation gives CASSSQAGTGSDSPLHF.

About this clone itself: Germline and junction disagree at one end, which may indicate a read error. This chain connects TRBV20-1 to TRBJ2-5; the D gene could be TRBD1 or TRBD2 (5 bases each). This CDR3 region has 14 residues. The V gene's germline CDR1 is DFQATT and CDR2 SNEGSKA (reference sequence). CDR3 DNA: TGCAGTGCCATGGCTGGGGGTGAGGAAGAGACCGAGTACTTC. As protein: CSAMAGGEEETEYF.

This clone was detected a few times. A much larger clone sits a single nucleotide away, making a read error possible. The CDR3 region is CASSSKLAPSPDTQYF. In nucleotides, the CDR3 is TGTGCCAGCAGCTCAAAGTTAGCGCCTAGCCCAGATACGCAGTATTTT. The genes are TRBV13 and TRBJ2-3; maybe TRBD2 (5 bases). Germline CDR1 reads PRHDT; CDR2 reads FYEKMQ (reference sequence). With 4 bases removed from V and 4 bases from J, the gap between germline ends came to 18 bases. The CDR3 covers 16 residues.

There are many counts of this clone. V usage is TRBV7-2 and J usage is TRBJ2-2; D uncertain. Trimming cost V 8 bases and J 4 bases, with 5 bases left between them. Germline CDR1 is SGHTA and CDR2 is FQGNSA. The CDR3 runs to 11 residues. This CDR3 is CASGPTGELFF. The CDR3 DNA follows: TGTGCCAGCGGACCCACCGGGGAGCTGTTTTTT. The entire variable domain, with the rest obtained from reference TRBV7-2 and TRBJ2-2, is as follows: GAGVSQSPSNKVTEKGKDVELRCDPISGHTALYWYRQSLGQGLEFLIYFQGNSAPDKSGLPSDRFSAERTGGSVSTLTIQRTQQEDSAVYLCASGPTGELFFGEGSRLTVL.

This clone has a count of ten or more. V usage is TRBV29-1 and J usage is TRBJ1-2; maybe TRBD1 (6 bases). The germline V gene encodes CDR1 SQVTM and CDR2 ANQGSEA. This CDR3 has 13 residues. Trimming removed 4 bases at V and 6 bases at J, with 15 bases between. CDR3 sequence (DNA): TGCAGCGTTGGCCAGGGAGGGGGAGATGGCTACACCTTC. It yields the protein CSVGQGGGDGYTF. The full variable domain, with the rest looked up from reference TRBV29-1 and TRBJ1-2, is SAVISQKPSRDICQRGTSLTIQCQVDSQVTMMFWYRQQPGQSLTLIATANQGSEATYESGFVIDKFPISRPNLTFSTLTVSNMSPEDSSIYLCSVGQGGGDGYTFGSGTRLTVV.

There are many counts of this clone. This sequence joins TRBV28 and TRBJ2-1; D remains ambiguous. Trimming left V 6 bases short and J 3 bases short, with 15 bases between. The CDR3 spans 15 residues. CDR1 and CDR2 (germline): MDHEN, SYDVKM. The CDR3 here is CASSTASQNYNEQFF. The CDR3 coding sequence is TGTGCCAGCAGCACGGCCTCCCAAAACTACAATGAGCAGTTCTTC.

The V and J genes are TRBV9 and TRBJ2-3; D unclear. Per germline, CDR1 SGDLS and CDR2 YYNGEE. The CDR3 is 13 amino acids. The V end lost 3 bases, the J end lost 5 bases, and 10 bases lay between the germline ends. The CDR3 here is CASSDGPLDTQYF. The CDR3 nucleotides read TGTGCCAGCAGCGATGGGCCTTTAGATACGCAGTATTTT.

The V gene is TRBV5-1, the J gene TRBJ2-2; 7 positions match TRBD1. CDR1 and CDR2 from the germline V gene are SGHRS and YFSETQ. The CDR3 is made up of 15 amino acids. The V and J ends lost 7 bases and 10 bases, in that order; junction bases with no gene match: 16. The CDR3 reads CASRTGDWDAVELFF. Written as DNA, the CDR3 is TGCGCCAGCCGTACAGGGGATTGGGACGCCGTGGAGCTGTTTTTT.

As regards this clone: This may arise from a read error, as a much more abundant clone is one base away. Other DNA sequences from this sample encode an identical CDR3 as well. This chain joins TRBV2 and TRBJ2-5; D may be TRBD1 or TRBD2 (5 bases each). Deletions cut 7 bases from V and 11 bases from J, with 20 bases between. CDR1 is SNHLY, CDR2 FYNNEI, per germline. There are 13 residues in the CDR3. CDR3 in amino acids: CASTGTLPAAQYF. DNA of the CDR3: TGTGCCAGCACTGGGACGCTCCCAGCGGCACAGTACTTC.

This clone occurred a few times. This chain joins TRBV28 and TRBJ1-5; D gene uncertain. This CDR3 contains 14 residues. V lost 4 bases, J lost 6 bases, and 13 bases lay in between. CDR1 and CDR2 from the germline V gene are MDHEN and SYDVKM. The CDR3 region has the DNA TGTGCCAGCAGTTACACAGTGATGGGTCAGCCCCAGCATTTT. This codes for CASSYTVMGQPQHF.

At least ten counts were recorded for this clone. The chain has TRBV6-1 and TRBJ2-5; no clear D gene. The CDR3 runs to 14 residues. Germline V lookup: CDR1 MNHNS, CDR2 SASEGT. The V gene lost 5 bases and the J gene lost 3 bases, with 13 bases spanning the gap. CDR3 nucleotide sequence: TGTGCCAGCAGTTATTACTATCACAAAGAGACCCAGTACTTC. It translates to CASSYYYHKETQYF.

This clone came up many times. The chain carries TRBV3-1 and TRBJ2-5; 11 bases match TRBD2. V lost 4 bases and J lost 5; bases outside the gene matches: 6. This CDR3 contains 15 residues. The germline gives CDR1 LGHDT, CDR2 YNNKEL (reference sequence). The CDR3 loop reads CASSRSGRDLETQYF. CDR3 DNA: TGTGCCAGCAGCCGTAGCGGGAGGGATCTCGAGACCCAGTACTTC.

In its sample, this clone ranks as medium-sized. The V call is TRBV27, the J call TRBJ1-2, with 10 positions matching TRBD1. V gave up 5 bases and J gave up 4 bases; unmatched junction bases: 7. CDR3 size: 15 residues. Per germline, CDR1 MNHEY and CDR2 SMNVEV (reference sequence). The CDR3 bases are TGTGCCAGCAGTCTCATGACAGGGGGCACCTATGGCTACACCTTC. Translating gives CASSLMTGGTYGYTF.

This clone was seen many times. The rearrangement uses TRBV6-5 and TRBJ2-3; TRBD1 matches 9 bases. The germline CDR1 and CDR2 sequences are MNHEY and SVGAGI. The CDR3 extends over 18 amino acids. Trimming cost V 0 bases and J 3 bases; bases outside gene matches: 10. The CDR3 spells CASSYSSGTGYWTDTQYF. CDR3 nucleotide sequence: TGTGCCAGCAGTTACTCTTCCGGGACAGGGTATTGGACAGATACGCAGTATTTT.

This clone was seen at least ten times. The chain couples TRBV28 to TRBJ1-2; 7 bases map to TRBD1. The germline V gene has CDR1 MDHEN and CDR2 SYDVKM. Trimming cost V 3 bases and J 6 bases; bases outside gene matches: 7. The CDR3 has 14 amino acids. The DNA of the CDR3 is TGTGCCAGCAGTTTCATGCGAGGGGGCAATGGCTACACCTTC. This gives the protein CASSFMRGGNGYTF.